The TCR beta chain under discussion was sequenced for a study of regulatory T cells in long-lasting Graves disease. Study-level points and caveats: Newly diagnosed Graves' patients exceeded persistent ones in TCR diversity.

Germline values: CDR1 SNHLY, CDR2 FYNNEI. V was cut by 1 base and J by 0 bases, with 8 bases left in between. The CDR3 loop spans 15 amino acids. This clonotype was counted at least ten times. Its matching antigen is unknown. Time point noted: newly diagnosed GD, antithyroid drugs for less than 3 months. PBMC-derived RNA was used for the TCR library. HTBI primers from iRepertoire and Arm-PCR of CDR3 regions yielded the TCR beta libraries. TCRdb itself ran the multiplex PCR reads through MiXCR, one entry per CDR3 protein. The sample includes 350,000 to 500,000 distinct CDR3 sequences, 16% of them seen just once. This sample was shared with a second study, whose subject was T cells in Graves' hyperthyroidism and ophthalmopathy. That study reports: Graves' hyperthyroidism showing no ophthalmopathy progression within 18 months was considered stable. The hyperthyroidism patients had all been newly diagnosed, and their disease duration was under 2 months. Their ages ranged from 18 to 65 years. A first-round RT-PCR of the TCR CDR3 used the HTBI primer set.

V usage is TRBV2 and J usage is TRBJ2-3; D gene uncertain. The material was peripheral blood mononuclear cells (PBMCs), obtained at new diagnosis, from a patient treated with antithyroid drugs. The origin of this receptor is a woman between 18 and 29 years old with Graves disease. CDR3 in amino acids: CASSEGRLSTDTQYF. CDR3 DNA: TGTGCCAGCAGTGAAGGGCGGCTCAGCACAGATACGCAGTATTTT.